The 20 T cell receptor beta chains listed next were all sequenced from one sample in a study of shared clonotypes between healthy human individuals. Sequencing was performed with immunoSEQ multiplex PCR; in TCRdb, only in-frame clones are kept and a portion is missing. Of about 2.3 million clones listed, 85% to 95% are singletons. The source material was naive CD4+ T cells from PBMCs. Subset reported: CD45RA+ positively selected. These receptors were taken from a man aged 18 to 29 in good health. Some clones in this sample may be carry-over from other donors' samples.

A single count supports this clone. The chain combines TRBV5-5 with TRBJ2-1; 7 positions agree with TRBD1. J lost 1 base, V lost 4 bases, and 5 bases had no gene match. The CDR3 totals 15 residues. Germline V CDR1 and CDR2: SGHKS, YYEKEE (reference sequence). The CDR3 DNA sequence: TGTGCCAGCAGCCTGACAGGGTTTTCCTACAATGAGCAGTTCTTC. Amino acids: CASSLTGFSYNEQFF.

This chain's CDR3 is CASGTYEGVYEQYF. For the CDR3, the DNA is TGTGCCAGCGGCACCTACGAAGGGGTCTACGAGCAGTACTTC. The V gene is TRBV27, the J gene TRBJ2-7, with TRBD1 as a possible D gene (5 bases). The V gene's germline CDR1 is MNHEY and CDR2 SMNVEV (reference sequence). The V end was cut by 8 bases, the J end by 3 bases, with 17 bases between. The CDR3 consists of 14 residues.

This chain joins TRBV9 and TRBJ2-7; the match to TRBD2 covers 8 bases. Germline trimming cut 2 bases from V and 3 bases from J; bases unmatched to any gene: 7. CDR3 length equals 15 residues. Germline loops: CDR1 SGDLS, CDR2 YYNGEE. The CDR3 sequence: CASSVSGAMIYEQYF. For the CDR3, the DNA is TGTGCCAGCAGCGTTAGCGGGGCAATGATCTACGAGCAGTACTTC. The whole variable domain, filled in from reference TRBV9 and TRBJ2-7, reads DSGVTQTPKHLITATGQRVTLRCSPRSGDLSVYWYQQSLDQGLQFLIQYYNGEERAKGNILERFSAQQFPDLHSELNLSSLELGDSALYFCASSVSGAMIYEQYFGPGTRLTVT.

The rearrangement joins TRBV6-1 to TRBJ2-3, with TRBD2 matching over 8 bases. V was clipped by 8 bases and J by 3 bases; unmatched bases: 7. The CDR3 sequence is 14 residues long. Per germline, CDR1 MNHNS and CDR2 SASEGT. The CDR3 bases are TGTGCCAGCCGGCTCGGGGGGGTGACAGATACGCAGTATTTT. This codes for CASRLGGVTDTQYF.

This chain links TRBV19 with TRBJ2-2; maybe TRBD2 (6 bases). Germline lookup yields CDR1 LNHDA and CDR2 SQIVND (reference sequence). V lost 5 bases, J lost 1 base, and 14 bases lay in between. The CDR3 loop spans 16 amino acids. CDR3 residues: CASSPGTLMNTGELFF. The CDR3 bases are TGTGCCAGTAGTCCGGGGACTCTGATGAACACCGGGGAGCTGTTTTTT.

This chain joins TRBV27 and TRBJ1-2, with D possibly matching TRBD1 (5 bases). With 0 bases removed from V and 8 bases from J, the gap between germline ends came to 16 bases. The CDR3 contains 15 residues. Looked up from germline, CDR1 is MNHEY and CDR2 is SMNVEV (reference sequence). CDR3 sequence: CASSLSPWGEGGYTF. CDR3 in DNA: TGTGCCAGCAGTTTATCCCCCTGGGGCGAGGGCGGCTACACCTTC.

V is TRBV15 and J is TRBJ2-3; a weak D match, TRBD2 (5 bases). V was shortened by 0 bases and J by 2 bases, with 12 bases between the two germline ends. Germline V CDR1 and CDR2: LNHNV, YYDKDF (reference sequence). This CDR3 is 16 amino acids long. The CDR3 loop is CATSRDSGTNTDTQYF. The CDR3 bases are TGTGCCACCAGCAGAGATTCGGGAACTAACACAGATACGCAGTATTTT.

The chain employs TRBV5-1 and TRBJ1-3, with D unclear. This CDR3 is built from 16 residues. Germline lookup yields CDR1 SGHRS and CDR2 YFSETQ. V lost 0 bases to trimming and J lost 0 bases, with 10 bases between them. The CDR3 coding sequence is TGCGCCAGCAGCTTGGCCGGCGGTTTCTCTGGAAACACCATATATTTT. It specifies CASSLAGGFSGNTIYF.

This chain connects TRBV6-5 to TRBJ1-5; no definite D call. Trimming took 5 bases from V and 6 from J, leaving 11 bases between them. CDR3 length equals 13 residues. Germline V lookup: CDR1 MNHEY, CDR2 SVGAGI. The CDR3: CASSSRDGQPQHF. The DNA of the CDR3 is TGTGCCAGCAGTAGTAGGGATGGTCAGCCCCAGCATTTT.

This sequence joins TRBV6-6 and TRBJ2-5; 9 nucleotides agree with TRBD1. The tail of the sequence fits TRBJ2-7 better, so the J call may be wrong. The CDR3 has 14 residues. Germline V CDR1 and CDR2: MNHNY, SVGAGI (reference sequence). This CDR3 reads CASRGGQGVDEQYF. CDR3 nucleotides: TGTGCCAGCAGAGGGGGACAGGGAGTCGACGAGCAGTACTTC.

The CDR3 spells CASSLQQGDSGNTIYF. CDR3 DNA: TGTGCCAGCTCACTACAACAGGGGGACTCTGGAAACACCATATATTTT. The chain is built from TRBV18 and TRBJ1-3; 8 bases line up with TRBD1. J lost 0 bases, V lost 4 bases, and 5 bases had no gene match. CDR3 length: 16 residues. Germline loops: CDR1 KGHSH, CDR2 LQKENI.

The V and J genes are TRBV11-2 and TRBJ2-1, with 10 positions matching TRBD2. Germline CDR1 is SGHAT and CDR2 is FQNNGV. The V segment lost 5 bases and the J segment 7 bases; nucleotides outside the gene matches: 11. The CDR3 totals 16 residues. The CDR3 region has the DNA TGTGCCAGCAGCCCCCGGGAGCTAGCGGGGGCTAATGAGCAGTTCTTC. Translating it yields CASSPRELAGANEQFF.

This clone was detected only once. The chain carries TRBV7-9 and TRBJ2-7, with TRBD2 identical over 11 bases. The CDR3 length is 16 residues. With V trimmed by 5 bases and J by 6 bases, 12 bases remained unmatched. From germline, CDR1 is SEHNR and CDR2 FQNEAQ (reference sequence). The CDR3 sequence is CASSAPTSGRDGEQYF. CDR3 coding DNA: TGTGCCAGCAGCGCCCCAACTAGCGGGAGAGATGGCGAGCAGTACTTC.

In its sample, this clone was seen once. V is TRBV6-6 and J is TRBJ2-3, with TRBD2 matching 11 bases. The germline gives CDR1 MNHNY, CDR2 SVGAGI (reference sequence). There are 15 residues in the CDR3. The V and J ends lost 6 bases and 2 bases, in that order; junction bases with no gene match: 4. The CDR3 sequence: CASRSTSGNTDTQYF. The CDR3 coding sequence is TGTGCCAGCAGATCGACTAGCGGGAACACAGATACGCAGTATTTT.

This clone has only a few counts. This specimen includes other DNA sequences encoding the same CDR3. The gene calls are TRBV14 and TRBJ1-1; 7 bases match TRBD1. The CDR3 sequence is 13 residues long. The trim removed 6 bases at V and 4 bases at J, leaving 5 bases unmatched. Germline CDR1 reads SGHDN; CDR2 reads FVKESK. CDR3 nucleotide sequence: TGTGCCAGCAGTCGACAGGGAGGCACTGAAGCTTTCTTT. Its translation is CASSRQGGTEAFF.

The chain recombines TRBV10-3 with TRBJ2-2; possibly TRBD1 for D (5 bases). This CDR3 is 15 amino acids long. CDR1 and CDR2 from the germline V gene are ENHRY and SYGVKD. V shed 0 bases and J shed 6 bases, with 11 bases lying between them. The CDR3 region is CAISESSEGAGELFF. The CDR3, as DNA: TGTGCCATCAGTGAGTCCTCCGAAGGGGCCGGGGAGCTGTTTTTT.

The chain employs TRBV29-1 and TRBJ1-2; 9 nucleotides match TRBD1. V trimming: 7 bases; J trimming: 3 bases; junction bases outside the gene matches: 9. Per the germline V gene, CDR1 is SQVTM and CDR2 is ANQGSEA. The CDR3 spans 14 residues. CDR3 DNA sequence: TGCAGCGGTGGGACAGGGCTAAGCGACTATGGCTACACCTTC. Protein product: CSGGTGLSDYGYTF.

The rearrangement uses TRBV7-8 and TRBJ1-1; D is unclear. CDR1 is SGHVS and CDR2 is FQNEAQ in the germline V gene. The CDR3 is 15 residues long. The V end lost 1 base, the J end lost 3 bases, and 12 bases lay between the germline ends. CDR3 nucleotide sequence: TGTGCCAGCAGCTTAGTTCGGGGATCGGACACTGAAGCTTTCTTT. It codes for CASSLVRGSDTEAFF.

This clone was observed once. This sequence joins TRBV4-1 and TRBJ1-2; the match to TRBD1 covers 8 bases. From germline, CDR1 is MGHRA and CDR2 YSYEKL. With 8 bases clipped from V and 4 bases from J, the junction kept 9 bases outside the gene matches. The CDR3 extends over 14 amino acids. The CDR3: CASSGGQEGYGYTF. CDR3 nucleotide sequence: TGCGCCAGCTCCGGGGGACAGGAAGGCTATGGCTACACCTTC.

The chain carries TRBV19 and TRBJ1-5, with 12 nucleotides matching TRBD1. Germline V lookup: CDR1 LNHDA, CDR2 SQIVND (reference sequence). J lost 0 bases, V lost 7 bases, and 13 bases had no gene match. The CDR3 spans 19 residues. CDR3 nucleotide sequence: TGTGCCAGTAAGGATTTGGGACAGGGGGCTTCTCCTAGCAATCAGCCCCAGCATTTT. Its translation is CASKDLGQGASPSNQPQHF.